The T cell receptor (beta chain) under discussion was sequenced for a study of cytomegalovirus exposure and HLA in healthy donors. Study-level results: Across donors, most TCRs were seen rarely, yet some public ones were widespread. Later analysis showed most CMV-associated TCR beta chains appearing HLA-restricted. Cytomegalovirus association was listed for 164 TCR beta chains.

The PCR employed 60 Vbeta primers together with 13 Jbeta primers. Method: immunoSEQ multiplex PCR; TCRdb's copy keeps in-frame clones and lacks some. This repertoire shows some 120,000 clones, around 73% found once; its top ten account for around 9.9%. About this clone itself: Its antigen is as yet unknown.

Healthy bone marrow donors made up the donors. The germline V and J ends were trimmed by 3 bases and 6 bases, with 9 bases remaining between them. Germline V gene data show CDR1 as SGHAT and CDR2 as FQNNGV. CDR3 size: 12 residues. The sequence was collected from a man aged 30-40 years in good health and CMV-seropositive. Sequenced material: PBMCs. The chain combines TRBV11-2 with TRBJ2-7, with a possible D match to TRBD2 (6 bases). This CDR3 reads CASSLGTGEQYF. The DNA of the CDR3 is TGTGCCAGCAGCTTGGGGACTGGCGAGCAGTACTTC.